This T cell receptor (beta chain) was found in a study of response to subunit inactivated influenza vaccine. Points from the study as a whole: It was the authors' suggestion that each seasonal influenza vaccination recruits few new T cells.

TCRdb passed the RT-PCR reads through MiXCR, listing each CDR3 protein once. The sample lists about 240,000 distinct CDR3 sequences, 12% occurring once. As for this clonotype: Antigen: not known. The junction departs from the called germline gene at one end, perhaps through a read error.

There are 14 residues in the CDR3. Germline V gene lookup returns CDR1 SGHRS and CDR2 YFSETQ. V usage is TRBV5-1 and J usage is TRBJ2-5; tentative D call: TRBD2 (5 bases). The TCR comes from a man aged 50 to 59 who received an inactivated influenza vaccine. The sequencing here drew on non-naive T cells sorted from PBMCs, taken around 15 days before vaccination. The CDR3 coding sequence is TGCGCCAGCAGCTTGCCATCCTGGGGAGAGTCCCAGTACTTC. Encoded protein: CASSLPSWGESQYF.